This T cell receptor (beta chain) came from a study of blood T cell repertoires in COVID-19. About the study: Samples taken during acute and convalescent COVID-19 were collected in the United States, Italy and Spain.

The V end was cut by 3 bases, the J end by 2 bases, with 11 bases between. The CDR3 contains 13 residues. Germline loops: CDR1 SQVTM, CDR2 ANQGSEA. Sequencing used immunoSEQ multiplex PCR; TCRdb keeps in-frame clones, though not all of them. Of under 200,000 clones in the sample, roughly four fifths are singletons; the top ten hold over 2%. Sequences were obtained from peripheral blood. The gene calls are TRBV29-1 and TRBJ2-7; D call uncertain. The TCR sequence derives from a human donor with acute or convalescent COVID-19. The donor label of this sample is uncertain. The CDR3 coding sequence is TGCAGCGTTGAGGGCAGTCCCACCTACGAGCAGTACTTC. It encodes CSVEGSPTYEQYF.